This TCR beta chain was found in a study of T cells in Graves' hyperthyroidism and ophthalmopathy. It was RNA transcripts that yielded the amplified TCR beta CDR3 regions. With the HTBI primer set, the TCR CDR3 went through a first round of RT-PCR. A single record per CDR3 protein comes from TCRdb applying MiXCR to the multiplex PCR reads. The table includes about 400,000 distinct CDR3 sequences, less than 20% detected once. This CDR3 has 16 residues. Germline lookup yields CDR1 MDHEN and CDR2 SYDVKM. The V and J ends lost 2 bases and 5 bases, in that order; junction bases with no gene match: 8. This clonotype was counted many times.

Sequenced sample: blood. The TCR originated in a woman under 30 with Graves' hyperthyroidism. V is TRBV28 and J is TRBJ2-3; 9 nucleotides align to TRBD1. The CDR3 sequence is CASSLTPGQGEDTQYF. Here the CDR3 DNA reads TGTGCCAGCAGTTTAACTCCGGGACAGGGTGAAGATACGCAGTATTTT.